This T cell receptor (beta chain) is from a study of technical replicates of blood from several donors. In its sample, this clone was seen once. Assay used: immunoSEQ multiplex PCR; TCRdb lists only in-frame clones, some missing. The sample records more than 75,000 clones, about 96% being singletons. Germline CDR1 is SGHAT and CDR2 is FQNNGV. The ends lost 4 bases at V and 9 bases at J; junction bases unmatched: 14. This CDR3 contains 16 residues. This sequence originates from a human donor in good health. V and J are TRBV11-2 and TRBJ2-1; 8 nucleotides align to TRBD2. The material sequenced was T cells isolated from PBMCs. As DNA, the CDR3 is TGTGCCAGCAGCTCAAAGGCGGGAGGAGGCTTAAGTGAGCAGTTCTTC. Its protein is CASSSKAGGGLSEQFF.